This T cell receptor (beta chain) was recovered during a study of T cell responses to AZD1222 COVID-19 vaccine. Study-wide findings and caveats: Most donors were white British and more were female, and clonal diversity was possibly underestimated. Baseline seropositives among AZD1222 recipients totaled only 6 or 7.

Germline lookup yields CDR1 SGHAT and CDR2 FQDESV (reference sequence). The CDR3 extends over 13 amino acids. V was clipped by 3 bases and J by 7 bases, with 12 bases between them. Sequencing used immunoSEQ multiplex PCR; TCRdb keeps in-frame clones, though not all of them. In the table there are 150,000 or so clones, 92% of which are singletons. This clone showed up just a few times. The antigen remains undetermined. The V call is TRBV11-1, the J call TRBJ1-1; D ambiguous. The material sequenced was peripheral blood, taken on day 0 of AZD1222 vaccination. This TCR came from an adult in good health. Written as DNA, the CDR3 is TGTGCCAGCAGCTTCAGAACAGCAGTTGAAGCTTTCTTT. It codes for CASSFRTAVEAFF.